The 22 T cell receptor beta chains below all came from one sample that was sequenced in a study of a mutant IDH1 vaccine in newly diagnosed glioma. TCRdb's table, derived via immunoSEQ multiplex PCR, lists solely in-frame clones and lacks some. The sample holds around 67,000 clones, approximately 82% seen once. The time point here: baseline, week 1 (first vaccination visit). This sample's treatment: pre-vaccination baseline after standard-of-care therapy. The specimen comprised peripheral blood mononuclear cells (PBMCs), sampled from a glioma patient treated with radiotherapy, temozolomide or both. These receptors were obtained from a young woman with glioma. Some clones in this sample may be carry-over from other donors' samples.

The rearrangement uses TRBV9 and TRBJ2-7, with D maybe TRBD2 (6 bases). Germline V gene lookup returns CDR1 SGDLS and CDR2 YYNGEE. CDR3 length: 13 residues. The V and J ends lost 4 bases and 6 bases respectively, with 14 bases between them. CDR3 sequence (DNA): TGTGCCAGCAGCACCGGGACTGGCCCCGAGCAGTACTTC. Protein: CASSTGTGPEQYF. Complete variable domain (other parts from reference TRBV9 and TRBJ2-7): DSGVTQTPKHLITATGQRVTLRCSPRSGDLSVYWYQQSLDQGLQFLIQYYNGEERAKGNILERFSAQQFPDLHSELNLSSLELGDSALYFCASSTGTGPEQYFGPGTRLTVT.

V usage is TRBV6-6 and J usage is TRBJ1-1; possibly TRBD1 for D (6 bases). Per the germline V gene, CDR1 is MNHNY and CDR2 is SVGAGI (reference sequence). This CDR3 is 14 amino acids long. V shed 5 bases and J shed 10 bases, with 20 bases lying between them. CDR3 protein: CASSGDKPAGGAFF. The DNA of the CDR3 is TGTGCCAGCAGTGGGGACAAGCCAGCCGGCGGAGCTTTCTTT.

The CDR3 reads CASSQNVRAGNTIYF. CDR3 bases: TGTGCCAGCAGCCAGAACGTGAGGGCCGGAAACACCATATATTTT. The chain joins TRBV14 to TRBJ1-3; no firm D call. The germline CDR1 and CDR2 sequences are SGHDN and FVKESK. The CDR3 loop spans 15 amino acids. V was trimmed by 3 bases and J by 4 bases, leaving 13 bases between them.

The chain recombines TRBV5-1 with TRBJ1-6; TRBD1 matches 8 bases. From germline, CDR1 is SGHRS and CDR2 YFSETQ. V lost 7 bases and J lost 8; bases outside the gene matches: 8. The CDR3 spans 14 residues. CDR3 in amino acids: CASQGDRRDSPLHF. CDR3 sequence (DNA): TGCGCCAGCCAGGGGGACAGGCGAGATTCACCCCTCCACTTT.

The chain is built from TRBV9 and TRBJ2-3; no clear D gene. Trimming cost V 0 bases and J 0 bases, with 11 bases left between them. Germline lookup yields CDR1 SGDLS and CDR2 YYNGEE. The CDR3 is made up of 16 amino acids. CDR3 protein: CASSVGVSPSTDTQYF. The CDR3 DNA is TGTGCCAGCAGCGTAGGGGTCTCCCCGAGCACAGATACGCAGTATTTT.

This clone showed up just a few times. The V and J genes are TRBV11-3 and TRBJ1-1; D perhaps matches TRBD1 (5 bases). The CDR3 runs to 13 residues. Trimming removed 6 bases from V and 6 bases from J, with 14 bases in between. In germline, CDR1 is SGHNT, CDR2 YENEEA. CDR3 coding DNA: TGTGCCAGCAGAGTAAAGGGGTTGGCTGAAGCTTTCTTT. Protein: CASRVKGLAEAFF.

The V and J genes are TRBV4-2 and TRBJ2-1, with no clear D. This CDR3 is built from 11 residues. Deletions cut 4 bases from V and 7 bases from J, with 5 bases between. Germline V gives CDR1 LGHNA, CDR2 YNFKEQ. For the CDR3, the DNA is TGTGCCAGCAGCCTGACTAATGAGCAGTTCTTC. It codes for CASSLTNEQFF.

The V and J genes are TRBV10-1 and TRBJ2-3; 8 nucleotides line up with TRBD2. CDR3 length: 14 residues. Germline V gives CDR1 WNHNN, CDR2 SYGVQD (reference sequence). Trimming removed 5 bases from V and 4 bases from J; junction bases left unmatched: 5. CDR3 bases: TGCGCCAGCAGTCCGGGACTAGGAGCAGATACGCAGTATTTT. The encoded protein is CASSPGLGADTQYF.

About this clone: At one boundary the junction diverges from the germline segment, which might be a read error. CDR3 nucleotides: TGTGCCAGCACTGAAATGTATGAGCAGTTCTTC. Protein product: CASTEMYEQFF. The V call is TRBV2, the J call TRBJ2-1; D gene uncertain. CDR1 and CDR2 (germline): SNHLY, FYNNEI. The CDR3 loop spans 11 amino acids.

The V call is TRBV10-3, the J call TRBJ2-5; 15 positions agree with TRBD2. This CDR3 region has 13 residues. V lost 9 bases, J lost 5 bases, and 1 base stayed unmatched. The V gene's germline CDR1 is ENHRY and CDR2 SYGVKD. The CDR3 DNA is TGTGCCATTGGGACTAGCGGGGGGGAGACCCAGTACTTC. Its translation is CAIGTSGGETQYF.

V is TRBV27 and J is TRBJ1-2; no reliable D call. Germline CDR1 and CDR2: MNHEY and SMNVEV (reference sequence). The CDR3 runs to 17 residues. Trimming pared 2 bases from V and 5 bases from J, leaving 21 bases between. CDR3: CASSLAPRTGRFYGYTF. The CDR3 nucleotides are TGTGCCAGCAGTTTAGCCCCCCGGACGGGCAGGTTTTATGGCTACACCTTC.

J is TRBJ2-7 and V is TRBV7-2, with D hard to call. CDR3 length: 14 residues. The V end lost 7 bases, the J end lost 3 bases, and 16 bases lay between the germline ends. Germline V gene data show CDR1 as SGHTA and CDR2 as FQGNSA. CDR3 DNA: TGTGCCAGCAAGCTTCAGCAGATTGGCTACGAGCAGTACTTC. Protein: CASKLQQIGYEQYF.

The chain combines TRBV27 with TRBJ2-7, with 14 bases matching TRBD2. With V trimmed by 5 bases and J by 7 bases, 13 bases remained unmatched. CDR1 is MNHEY and CDR2 is SMNVEV in the germline V gene (reference sequence). This CDR3 is built from 17 residues. The CDR3 DNA is TGTGCCAGCAGTACAGGGACTAGCGGGAGAGTATCGGGGGAGCAGTACTTC. Translating it yields CASSTGTSGRVSGEQYF.

V gene TRBV10-2 combines with J gene TRBJ1-2; perhaps TRBD1 as D (5 bases). Germline CDR1 and CDR2: WSHSY and SAAADI. V was cut by 0 bases and J by 7 bases, with 9 bases left in between. The CDR3 length is 13 residues. The CDR3: CASSESPGSGYTF. In DNA form, the CDR3 reads TGCGCCAGCAGTGAGTCACCAGGGAGTGGCTACACCTTC.

This clone showed up just a few times. The chain carries TRBV10-1 and TRBJ2-5; D call uncertain. Per germline, CDR1 WNHNN and CDR2 SYGVQD (reference sequence). The length of the CDR3 is 13 residues. Trimming stripped 7 bases from V and 4 bases from J, with 13 bases between. Here the CDR3 reads CASIGPSPETQYF. The CDR3 nucleotides are TGCGCCAGCATTGGACCTTCTCCAGAGACCCAGTACTTC.

The chain recombines TRBV10-3 with TRBJ1-3; 8 bases agree with TRBD1. V lost 5 bases and J lost 5; bases outside the gene matches: 8. The germline V gene has CDR1 ENHRY and CDR2 SYGVKD. The CDR3 spans 15 residues. This chain's CDR3 is CAISFDRGSRNTIYF. The DNA of the CDR3 is TGTGCCATCAGTTTTGACAGGGGTAGTAGAAACACCATATATTTT.

V gene TRBV6-1 combines with J gene TRBJ1-1, with D unresolved. Germline CDR1 and CDR2: MNHNS and SASEGT. Deletions cut 9 bases from V and 0 bases from J, with 11 bases between. The CDR3 covers 13 residues. The DNA for the CDR3 is TGTGCCAGTGCGGGGTCCATGAACACTGAAGCTTTCTTT. Translation: CASAGSMNTEAFF.

The genes are TRBV30 and TRBJ2-1; D remains unclear. Germline values: CDR1 GTSNPN, CDR2 SVGIG (reference sequence). The germline V and J ends were trimmed by 2 bases and 5 bases, with 7 bases remaining between them. The CDR3 is made up of 12 amino acids. The CDR3 DNA is TGTGCCTGGAGTTACCGTGACAATGAGCAGTTCTTC. This gives the protein CAWSYRDNEQFF.

V is TRBV14 and J is TRBJ2-7; 9 bases fit TRBD2. The V gene end was trimmed by 6 bases and the J gene end by 4 bases; junction bases not matched to a gene: 7. Germline V gene lookup returns CDR1 SGHDN and CDR2 FVKESK. The CDR3 length is 14 residues. CDR3 in DNA: TGTGCCAGCAGTAGACTAGCGGTCTCTTACGAGCAGTACTTC. Its protein product is CASSRLAVSYEQYF.

CDR3 amino acids: CASSSGLAGHETQYF. CDR3 nucleotide sequence: TGCGCCAGCAGCTCTGGACTAGCGGGCCACGAGACCCAGTACTTC. The chain is built from TRBV5-1 and TRBJ2-5; 11 positions agree with TRBD2. The CDR3 length is 15 residues. Germline loops: CDR1 SGHRS, CDR2 YFSETQ. Losses at the gene ends were 3 bases for V and 5 bases for J; bases not matched to a gene: 6.

This chain connects TRBV9 to TRBJ2-3; D may be TRBD2 (6 bases). This CDR3 contains 15 residues. V was trimmed by 5 bases and J by 8 bases, leaving 21 bases between them. Germline loops: CDR1 SGDLS, CDR2 YYNGEE. The CDR3 DNA reads TGTGCCAGCAGTTTCACCGGGACTGTTGTCACTACGCAGTATTTT. Protein sequence: CASSFTGTVVTTQYF.

This chain's CDR3 is CASSLVLAGGYTF. Here the CDR3 DNA reads TGTGCCAGCAGCCTCGTGCTGGCGGGTGGCTACACCTTC. The chain joins TRBV5-4 to TRBJ1-2; no clear D gene. Germline loops: CDR1 SGHNT, CDR2 YYREEE (reference sequence). Trimming stripped 4 bases from V and 7 bases from J, with 14 bases between. This CDR3 region has 13 residues.